Included here is one TCR beta chain sequence, with context. This specimen belongs to a study of T-cell reconstitution after alpha-beta-depleted transplantation in children. CDR3 length: 17 residues. Trimming at V came to 5 bases and at J to 1 base, leaving 9 bases not matched to a gene. Looked up from germline, CDR1 is SEHNR and CDR2 is FQNEAQ (reference sequence). A library of TCRbeta sequences, prepared with unique molecular identifiers, was generated. From the PCR reads, TCRdb called clonotypes with MiXCR, one entry per CDR3 protein. The sample records approximately 350,000 distinct CDR3 sequences, around a tenth being singletons.

The sequenced sample was PBMCs from the stem cell graft donor, obtained from the stem cell graft. This TCR was recovered from a human donor who donated a stem cell graft to a child with acute lymphoblastic leukemia. The chain has TRBV7-9 and TRBJ1-3; 9 bases line up with TRBD1. The CDR3 nucleotides read TGTGCCAGCAGCAGGGGACACAGGGGGCAATCTGGAAACACCATATATTTT. It specifies CASSRGHRGQSGNTIYF.